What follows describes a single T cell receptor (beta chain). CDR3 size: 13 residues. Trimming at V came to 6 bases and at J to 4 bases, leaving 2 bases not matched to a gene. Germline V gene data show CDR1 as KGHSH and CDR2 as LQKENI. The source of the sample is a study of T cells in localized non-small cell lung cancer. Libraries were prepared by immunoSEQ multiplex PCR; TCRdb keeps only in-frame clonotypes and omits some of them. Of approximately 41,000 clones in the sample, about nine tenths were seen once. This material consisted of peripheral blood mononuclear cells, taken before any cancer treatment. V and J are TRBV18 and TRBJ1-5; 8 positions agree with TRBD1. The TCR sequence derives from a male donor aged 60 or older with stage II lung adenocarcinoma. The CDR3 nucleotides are TGTGCCAGCTCGGACAGGGCGAATCAGCCCCAGCATTTT. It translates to CASSDRANQPQHF. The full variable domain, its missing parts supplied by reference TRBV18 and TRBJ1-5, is NAGVMQNPRHLVRRRGQEARLRCSPMKGHSHVYWYRQLPEEGLKFMVYLQKENIIDESGMPKERFSAEFPKEGPSILRIQQVVRGDSAAYFCASSDRANQPQHFGDGTRLSIL.